These T cell receptor beta chains were read from a single sample in a study of post-analysis software for immune sequencing data. One entry per CDR3 protein results from TCRdb running MiXCR on the PCR reads. The data hold 380,000 or so distinct CDR3 sequences, with approximately 38% observed a single time. The sample comprised blood. The receptors shown here come from a girl aged 10-17 years with multiple sclerosis. The CDR3 runs from the conserved cysteine through the conserved F or W. D genes are given only for firm matches. Clone size appears in some rows only: once, few, many, or a class for an expanded clone.

clone size	D gene	J gene	V gene	CDR3 protein	CDR3 DNA
few	NA	TRBJ1-2	TRBV10-1	CASSDGNWGYTF	TGCGCCAGCAGTGACGGAAACTGGGGCTACACCTTC
medium-sized	NA	TRBJ2-1	TRBV3-1	CASSQGGSYNEQFF	TGTGCCAGCAGTCAGGGGGGATCCTACAATGAGCAGTTCTTC
few	NA	TRBJ2-7	TRBV2	CASRWTGSYEQYF	TGTGCCAGCAGGTGGACGGGATCCTACGAGCAGTACTTC
few	NA	TRBJ1-2	TRBV7-9	CASSLVGSYGYTF	TGTGCCAGCAGCTTAGTTGGCAGCTATGGCTACACCTTC
few	NA	TRBJ1-2	TRBV12-3/TRBV12-4	CASQQGGDYGYTF	TGTGCCAGCCAACAGGGTGGCGATTATGGCTACACCTTC
NA	NA	TRBJ2-5	TRBV4-1	CASSQDPHGGDQYF	TGCGCCAGCAGCCAAGATCCACACGGAGGGGACCAGTACTTC
NA	NA	TRBJ2-7	TRBV3-1	CASSQSGTPYEQYF	TGTGCCAGCAGCCAAAGTGGGACACCCTACGAGCAGTACTTC
once	TRBD1	TRBJ1-2	TRBV20-1	CSAPPGTGVSGGYTF	TGCAGTGCCCCGCCCGGGACAGGGGTCTCAGGTGGCTACACCTTC
NA	TRBD1	TRBJ2-7	TRBV7-8	CASALMGQGFNEQYF	TGTGCCAGCGCTCTAATGGGACAGGGTTTTAACGAGCAGTACTTC
NA	NA	TRBJ2-3	TRBV12-3/TRBV12-4	CASSLDLNADAQYF	TGTGCCAGCAGTTTGGACCTAAACGCAGATGCGCAGTATTTT
once	NA	TRBJ2-6	TRBV5-1	CASSLDVRAGANVLTF	TGCGCCAGCAGCTTGGACGTAAGGGCTGGGGCCAACGTCCTGACTTTC
few	NA	TRBJ2-3	TRBV5-6	CASSLGLVQAVGTDTQYF	TGTGCCAGCAGCTTGGGCCTCGTGCAGGCCGTAGGCACAGATACGCAGTATTTT
NA	NA	TRBJ2-1	TRBV7-2	CASIWGLRYNEQFF	TGTGCCAGCATCTGGGGATTGAGGTACAATGAGCAGTTCTTC
NA	TRBD2	TRBJ2-7	TRBV29-1	CSVESIRGERYEQYF	TGCAGCGTTGAATCTATACGGGGGGAGAGGTACGAGCAGTACTTC
NA	NA	TRBJ1-1	TRBV20-1	CSAKQPTSNTEAFF	TGCAGTGCTAAACAGCCAACCTCGAACACTGAAGCTTTCTTT
NA	NA	TRBJ2-1	TRBV7-2	CASSPRGGVNYNEQFF	TGTGCCAGCAGCCCCAGGGGGGGAGTCAACTACAATGAGCAGTTCTTC
NA	NA	TRBJ2-3	TRBV6-1	CASSDGPKFPYTDTQYF	TGTGCCAGCAGTGACGGGCCAAAGTTCCCCTACACAGATACGCAGTATTTT
NA	NA	TRBJ1-1	TRBV5-1	CASSPVANRWNTEAFF	TGCGCCAGCAGCCCCGTTGCCAACAGGTGGAACACTGAAGCTTTCTTT
NA	TRBD1	TRBJ1-4	TRBV15	CATSRGQGREKLFF	TGTGCCACCAGCAGAGGACAGGGAAGGGAAAAACTGTTTTTT
NA	NA	TRBJ2-4	TRBV7-2	CASSFRATPGDIQYF	TGTGCCAGCAGCTTTAGGGCTACCCCTGGGGACATTCAGTACTTC
few	NA	TRBJ2-4	TRBV20-1	CSARAGAQNIQYF	TGCAGTGCTAGAGCAGGGGCCCAAAACATTCAGTACTTC
few	TRBD2	TRBJ2-7	TRBV4-1	CASSQEEAGGLRQYF	TGCGCCAGCAGCCAAGAGGAGGCGGGGGGGCTCAGGCAGTACTTC
NA	NA	TRBJ2-2	TRBV28	CASSTWTAKGFTGELFF	TGTGCCAGCAGTACGTGGACCGCAAAGGGCTTCACCGGGGAGCTGTTTTTT
NA	NA	TRBJ2-5	TRBV5-1	CASSLRVDRETQYF	TGCGCCAGCAGCTTACGAGTAGACCGAGAGACCCAGTACTTC
few	NA	TRBJ1-5	TRBV6-5	CASSSYSNQPQHF	TGTGCCAGCAGTTCGTATAGCAATCAGCCCCAGCATTTT
NA	NA	TRBJ2-7	TRBV5-1	CASSLVGDHEQYF	TGCGCCAGCAGCTTGGTAGGGGACCACGAGCAGTACTTC
NA	NA	TRBJ2-7	TRBV28	CASSLSDSYSFSYEQYF	TGTGCCAGCAGTCTCTCGGACAGCTACTCGTTCTCCTACGAGCAGTACTTC
NA	TRBD1	TRBJ1-2	TRBV5-4	CASSSGQGFNYGYTF	TGTGCCAGCAGCTCGGGACAGGGGTTCAACTATGGCTACACCTTC
once	NA	TRBJ1-2	TRBV5-1	CASSAESGGYTF	TGCGCCAGCAGTGCGGAGAGCGGTGGCTACACCTTC
NA	TRBD2	TRBJ2-7	TRBV12-3/TRBV12-4	CASSLALAGSLEQYF	TGTGCCAGCAGTTTAGCCCTAGCGGGGTCGCTCGAGCAGTACTTC
few	NA	TRBJ1-6	TRBV4-1	CASSQVAGVNSPLHF	TGCGCCAGCAGCCAAGTGGCAGGGGTCAATTCACCCCTCCACTTT
many	TRBD1	TRBJ2-7	TRBV5-1	CASSLGTGQPYEQYF	TGCGCCAGCAGCTTAGGGACAGGGCAACCCTACGAGCAGTACTTC